This T cell receptor beta chain was captured in a study of T cells after yellow fever vaccination. TCRdb re-derived calls from the 5' RACE reads in MiXCR, one entry per CDR3 protein. The top ten clones hold approximately 3.4% of a sample with approximately 330,000 distinct CDR3 sequences, 12% of them seen once. This clonotype was seen only a few times. Its cognate antigen is unknown. Germline loops: CDR1 SEHNR, CDR2 FQNEAQ (reference sequence). Trimming removed 4 bases at V and 0 bases at J, with 11 bases between. The CDR3 is 15 residues long. Study outcomes and limitations: The booster saw the reappearance of most primary-vaccination clones (more than 95% CD4, around 88% CD8). The secondary response was weaker, and its peak arrived faster, on day 5 versus 15.

This sequence was found in a man aged 18 to 30 who received the YFV17D yellow fever vaccine. Sequenced material: CD4+ T cells sorted from PBMCs, taken 15 days after the yellow fever booster vaccination. The rearrangement joins TRBV7-9 to TRBJ2-3; the D is unclear. CDR3 loop: CASSSRTRSTDTQYF. The CDR3 bases are TGTGCCAGCAGCTCCCGGACCCGAAGCACAGATACGCAGTATTTT.